Shown below are 21 T cell receptor beta chains from a single sample sequenced in a study of blood T cell repertoires in COVID-19. Only in-frame clones appear in the TCRdb table, and some are missing; sequencing was by immunoSEQ multiplex PCR. The profile shows roughly 100,000 clones, around 81% of them singletons. The specimen sequenced was peripheral blood. Every receptor here comes from a man aged 80 or over with acute or convalescent COVID-19.

The chain has TRBV2 and TRBJ1-2; D gene unclear. This CDR3 is built from 16 residues. V lost 5 bases and J lost 7, with 23 bases in between. CDR1 and CDR2 from the germline V gene are SNHLY and FYNNEI. The CDR3 coding sequence is TGTGCCAGCAGTTTGTCGACCGGGGTGGGTTTTGGTGGCTACACCTTC. This translates into CASSLSTGVGFGGYTF.

As for this clone: The sample contains more than one DNA sequence encoding this CDR3. The rearrangement joins TRBV18 to TRBJ1-2, with D possibly TRBD1 on 5 matching bases. Germline V gives CDR1 KGHSH, CDR2 LQKENI. CDR3 length: 13 residues. Trimming removed 2 bases at V and 4 bases at J, with 8 bases between. CDR3 residues: CASSPRDSYGYTF. In DNA, the CDR3 is TGTGCCAGCTCACCAAGAGACAGCTATGGCTACACCTTC.

This rearrangement joins TRBV6-5 to TRBJ2-5; D unresolved. Germline V gene data show CDR1 as MNHEY and CDR2 as SVGAGI. The ends were cut back, 2 bases at V and 2 bases at J, with 9 bases in the middle. There are 14 residues in the CDR3. CDR3 in DNA: TGTGCCAGCAGTTACGGGCAGATACAAGAGACCCAGTACTTC. This codes for CASSYGQIQETQYF.

The gene calls are TRBV30 and TRBJ2-3, with 8 bases that match TRBD2. Unmatched junction bases numbered 5, after V lost 8 bases and J lost 1 base. CDR1 and CDR2 (germline): GTSNPN, SVGIG (reference sequence). This CDR3 is built from 13 residues. Here the CDR3 DNA reads TGTGCCCGTAGCGGGGACCGCACAGATACGCAGTATTTT. It is translated as CARSGDRTDTQYF.

The chain carries TRBV18 and TRBJ2-5; 12 nucleotides line up with TRBD2. This CDR3 is built from 15 residues. The trim removed 5 bases at V and 5 bases at J, leaving 6 bases unmatched. Germline CDR1 reads KGHSH; CDR2 reads LQKENI. CDR3 bases: TGTGCCAGCTCAAGACTAGCGGGAGTGAAGGAGACCCAGTACTTC. It yields the protein CASSRLAGVKETQYF.

This rearrangement joins TRBV28 to TRBJ1-2; TRBD1 agrees at 7 bases. The V gene end was trimmed by 2 bases and the J gene end by 0 bases; junction bases not matched to a gene: 3. This CDR3 comprises 15 residues. Germline-derived CDR1 and CDR2 are MDHEN and SYDVKM. In nucleotides, the CDR3 is TGTGCCAGCAGTTTAAGGGACAGCTCTAACTATGGCTACACCTTC. As protein: CASSLRDSSNYGYTF.

The CDR3 coding sequence is TGCAGTGCTAGTGGGACTAGCGGGAGGTCAGTTTACAATGAGCAGTTCTTC. This sequence encodes CSASGTSGRSVYNEQFF. The chain couples TRBV20-1 to TRBJ2-1; 15 nucleotides align to TRBD2. The CDR3 runs 17 residues. Germline V CDR1 and CDR2: DFQATT, SNEGSKA (reference sequence). Trimming removed 3 bases from V and 4 bases from J; junction bases left unmatched: 7.

V gene TRBV7-8 combines with J gene TRBJ2-1; D may be TRBD2 (7 bases). The ends were cut back, 4 bases at V and 2 bases at J, with 18 bases in the middle. The germline V gene has CDR1 SGHVS and CDR2 FQNEAQ. CDR3 length: 17 amino acids. The CDR3 bases are TGTGCCAGCAGCTCACCCTGGCGGGGGCGCCCCTACAATGAGCAGTTCTTC. Encoded protein: CASSSPWRGRPYNEQFF.

This clone has a handful of counts. The chain uses TRBV18 and TRBJ1-5; 7 positions match TRBD1. The J segment lost 3 bases and the V segment lost 4 bases, leaving 6 bases of the junction unmatched. From germline, CDR1 is KGHSH and CDR2 LQKENI. The CDR3 spans 15 residues. This CDR3 is CASSLGQRNNQPQHF. The DNA for the CDR3 is TGTGCCAGCTCACTGGGACAGAGAAACAATCAGCCCCAGCATTTT.

This rearrangement joins TRBV28 to TRBJ2-7, with D possibly TRBD1 on 6 matching bases. V lost 2 bases and J lost 1, with 12 bases in between. The CDR3 consists of 15 residues. Germline V CDR1 and CDR2: MDHEN, SYDVKM. The CDR3 loop is CASSLTGTYSYEQYF. The CDR3 nucleotides are TGTGCCAGCAGTTTAACCGGGACATATTCCTACGAGCAGTACTTC.

The chain couples TRBV10-3 to TRBJ2-7; 9 nucleotides line up with TRBD1. The CDR3 is made up of 15 amino acids. Germline V CDR1 and CDR2: ENHRY, SYGVKD. V trimming: 5 bases; J trimming: 6 bases; junction bases outside the gene matches: 11. The CDR3 here is CAISIDRGIKGEQYF. Written as DNA, the CDR3 is TGTGCCATCAGTATCGACAGGGGGATTAAGGGCGAGCAGTACTTC.

This chain joins TRBV9 and TRBJ2-5; D call uncertain. Germline-derived CDR1 and CDR2 are SGDLS and YYNGEE. The CDR3 totals 14 residues. Deletions cut 4 bases from V and 0 bases from J, with 10 bases between. The CDR3 here is CASSLTVYQETQYF. The CDR3 nucleotides read TGTGCCAGCAGCTTAACGGTGTACCAAGAGACCCAGTACTTC.

The chain uses TRBV5-1 and TRBJ2-7; tentatively, D is TRBD1 (6 bases). The germline V gene encodes CDR1 SGHRS and CDR2 YFSETQ. CDR3 length equals 14 residues. With 8 bases removed from V and 1 base from J, the gap between germline ends came to 16 bases. The CDR3 here is CASHLNGQSYEQYF. The CDR3 DNA sequence: TGCGCCAGTCACTTAAATGGACAGTCCTACGAGCAGTACTTC.

This clone appeared a single time. The V call is TRBV5-1, the J call TRBJ1-1; possible D gene TRBD1, 5 bases. Germline V lookup: CDR1 SGHRS, CDR2 YFSETQ. CDR3 length: 13 residues. V lost 6 bases to trimming and J lost 3 bases, with 12 bases between them. CDR3 bases: TGCGCCAGCAAGAGTCAGGGTGACACTGAAGCTTTCTTT. This gives the protein CASKSQGDTEAFF. The full variable domain, completed using reference TRBV5-1 and TRBJ1-1, is KAGVTQTPRYLIKTRGQQVTLSCSPISGHRSVSWYQQTPGQGLQFLFEYFSETQRNKGNFPGRFSGRQFSNSRSEMNVSTLELGDSALYLCASKSQGDTEAFFGQGTRLTVV.

Turning to this clone: Other DNA sequences in this sample translate to the same CDR3. This chain connects TRBV5-8 to TRBJ1-5; no clear D gene. The germline V gene encodes CDR1 SGHTS and CDR2 YDEGEE. V dropped 1 base and J dropped 4 bases, with 6 bases sitting between them. The CDR3 runs 13 residues. The CDR3 loop reads CASSLTGNQPQHF. CDR3 coding DNA: TGTGCCAGCAGCTTGACCGGGAATCAGCCCCAGCATTTT.

The CDR3 protein is CASSEFSGSHGELFF. The DNA for the CDR3 is TGCGCCAGCAGTGAGTTTAGCGGGAGTCACGGGGAGCTGTTTTTT. This chain uses TRBV10-1 with TRBJ2-2; TRBD2 agrees at 9 bases. This CDR3 has 15 residues. Looked up from germline, CDR1 is WNHNN and CDR2 is SYGVQD (reference sequence). J lost 7 bases, V lost 1 base, and 4 bases had no gene match.

This sequence joins TRBV15 and TRBJ1-3, with 10 nucleotides matching TRBD1. The germline gives CDR1 LNHNV, CDR2 YYDKDF (reference sequence). This CDR3 is 17 amino acids long. V gave up 3 bases and J gave up 0 bases; unmatched junction bases: 5. Here the CDR3 DNA reads TGTGCCACCAGCAGGGGACAGGGGCTGAGCTCTGGAAACACCATATATTTT. Encoded protein: CATSRGQGLSSGNTIYF.

V usage is TRBV5-1 and J usage is TRBJ2-5, with D hard to call. This CDR3 is 15 amino acids long. CDR1 is SGHRS and CDR2 is YFSETQ in the germline V gene. Trimming removed 2 bases from V and 1 base from J, with 12 bases in between. CDR3 sequence: CASSLNSFIQETQYF. The DNA of the CDR3 is TGCGCCAGCAGCTTAAACAGCTTTATCCAAGAGACCCAGTACTTC.

V gene TRBV19 combines with J gene TRBJ2-7; 12 nucleotides agree with TRBD1. The CDR3 loop spans 18 amino acids. V was clipped by 5 bases and J by 2 bases; unmatched bases: 13. Germline values: CDR1 LNHDA, CDR2 SQIVND (reference sequence). CDR3 loop: CASSRSGTGGAVPYEQYF. In DNA, the CDR3 is TGTGCCAGTAGTCGTTCCGGGACAGGGGGCGCGGTCCCCTACGAGCAGTACTTC.

V is TRBV4-2 and J is TRBJ2-1; 8 bases are a match to TRBD1. J lost 4 bases, V lost 4 bases, and 12 bases had no gene match. Germline V lookup: CDR1 LGHNA, CDR2 YNFKEQ. The CDR3 is 17 amino acids. CDR3 loop: CASSPRPGQEDYNEQFF. The CDR3 DNA sequence: TGTGCCAGCAGCCCCAGACCGGGACAGGAAGATTACAATGAGCAGTTCTTC.

The chain joins TRBV6-5 to TRBJ2-1, with TRBD2 matching over 12 bases. Trimming removed 6 bases from V and 6 bases from J; junction bases left unmatched: 3. CDR3 length equals 14 residues. Germline assignment: CDR1 MNHEY and CDR2 SVGAGI. The CDR3 DNA reads as TGTGCCAGCAGGGCTAGCGGGGGGGGCAATGAGCAGTTCTTC. The encoded protein is CASRASGGGNEQFF.